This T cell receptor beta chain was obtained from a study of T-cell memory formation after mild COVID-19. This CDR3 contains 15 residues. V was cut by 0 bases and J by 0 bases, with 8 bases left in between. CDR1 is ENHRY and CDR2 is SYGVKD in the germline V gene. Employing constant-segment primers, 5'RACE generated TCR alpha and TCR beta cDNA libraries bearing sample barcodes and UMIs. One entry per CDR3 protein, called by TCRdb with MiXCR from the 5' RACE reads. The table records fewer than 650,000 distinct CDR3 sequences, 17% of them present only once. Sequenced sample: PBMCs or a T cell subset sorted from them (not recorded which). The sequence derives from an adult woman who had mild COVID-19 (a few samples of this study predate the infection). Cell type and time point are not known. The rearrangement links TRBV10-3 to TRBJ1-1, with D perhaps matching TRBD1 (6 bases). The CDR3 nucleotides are TGTGCCATCAGTGAGTCCACAGGGATGAACACTGAAGCTTTCTTT. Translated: CAISESTGMNTEAFF.